This T cell receptor (beta chain) originates from a study of T cells in Graves' hyperthyroidism and ophthalmopathy. RNA transcripts were the template for amplifying TCR beta CDR3 regions. TCR CDR3 underwent first-round RT-PCR with the HTBI primer set. Via MiXCR, TCRdb re-called the multiplex PCR reads, giving one row per CDR3 protein. The sample lists about 640,000 distinct CDR3 sequences, around 20% occurring once. J lost 2 bases, V lost 7 bases, and 8 bases had no gene match. CDR3 length equals 15 residues. The germline CDR1 and CDR2 sequences are MDHEN and SYDVKM. Diagnoses rested on clinical symptoms, serum thyroxine and TRAb, thyroid ultrasound and orbital computed tomography. Fresh peripheral blood, 9.5 to 10 ml of it, supplied the PBMCs. General study findings and limits: Ophthalmopathy could be told apart from stable hyperthyroidism with a 13 V-J model.

This clonotype was recorded many times. Its antigen remains unknown. This clonotype was sampled from a man aged 30 to 45 with Graves' ophthalmopathy. The sample was blood. The chain links TRBV28 to TRBJ2-3, with 8 nucleotides matching TRBD2. CDR3 region: CASISGSGFTDTQYF. As DNA, the CDR3 is TGTGCCAGCATCAGCGGGAGCGGGTTCACAGATACGCAGTATTTT.